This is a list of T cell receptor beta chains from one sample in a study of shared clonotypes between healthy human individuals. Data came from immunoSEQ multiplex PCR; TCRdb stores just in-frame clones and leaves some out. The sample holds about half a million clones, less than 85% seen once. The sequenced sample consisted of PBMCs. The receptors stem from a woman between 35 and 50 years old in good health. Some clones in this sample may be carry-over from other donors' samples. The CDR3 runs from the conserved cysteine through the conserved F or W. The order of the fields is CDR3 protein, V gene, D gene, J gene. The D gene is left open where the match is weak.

CASSKNRGGAYNEQFF | TRBV19 | . | TRBJ2-1
CASSIVGAVETEAFF | TRBV19 | . | TRBJ1-1
CASTVSGITYNEQFF | TRBV2 | TRBD2 | TRBJ2-1
CASSPPTGVNQPQHF | TRBV28 | TRBD1 | TRBJ1-5
CASRFSGSPLDTGELFF | TRBV28 | TRBD2 | TRBJ2-2
CAWSTGLDTGELFF | TRBV30 | . | TRBJ2-2
CASSQRTGSSNQPQHF | TRBV6-6 | TRBD1 | TRBJ1-5
CASSLGGGANVLTF | TRBV5-1 | . | TRBJ2-6
CASSEQGDQYNEQFF | TRBV5-1 | TRBD1 | TRBJ2-1
CATKGGGSNQPQHF | TRBV2 | . | TRBJ1-5
CASSPSRGDEQFF | TRBV18 | . | TRBJ2-1
CASSYSQGNQPQHF | TRBV6-6 | . | TRBJ1-5
CASRGNEGEANYGYTF | TRBV2 | . | TRBJ1-2
CASSLLQGAGTEAFF | TRBV11-2 | TRBD1 | TRBJ1-1
CASSLDPRDSYGYTF | TRBV5-5 | TRBD1 | TRBJ1-2
CASSSYTGTSGPSYNEQFF | TRBV4-1 | TRBD2 | TRBJ2-1
CASFRNFLLTYEQYF | TRBV6-4 | . | TRBJ2-7
CASSMTAGATAGNTIYF | TRBV19 | . | TRBJ1-3
CAISESGEGSPLHF | TRBV10-3 | . | TRBJ1-6
CASNRQGEGGYTF | TRBV7-6 | TRBD1 | TRBJ1-2
CASSSLGTGSNTEAFF | TRBV11-1 | TRBD1 | TRBJ1-1
CASSLRQGIYNEQFF | TRBV4-3 | TRBD1 | TRBJ2-1
CASSLRGQSSGNTIYF | TRBV7-9 | . | TRBJ1-3
CASSLGIPATRQYF | TRBV28 | . | TRBJ2-7
CASKVHGGFNPYNEQFF | TRBV28 | . | TRBJ2-1
CASSPGGGGYTF | TRBV18 | TRBD1 | TRBJ1-2
CASSQGGGLGYGYTF | TRBV14 | . | TRBJ1-2
CASSSPWASGSTEQYF | TRBV28 | TRBD2 | TRBJ2-7
CASSYGHSQWVQYF | TRBV6-6 | . | TRBJ2-5